The rows below give T cell receptor beta chains drawn from one sample of a study of T cells in Graves' hyperthyroidism and ophthalmopathy. From the multiplex PCR reads, TCRdb called clonotypes with MiXCR, one entry per CDR3 protein. Counted here are some 570,000 distinct CDR3 sequences, 14% occurring once; the ten biggest clones make up about 7%. Material: blood. These receptors were obtained from a woman aged 18-35 years with Graves' ophthalmopathy. CDR3s include the opening cysteine and the closing phenylalanine or tryptophan. The D gene is left open where the match is weak. The listing skips clone size in some rows; elsewhere it reads once, few, many or a size class.

many	-	TRBV19	TRBJ1-5	CASSIGGYGVSNQPQHF	TGTGCCAGTAGTATAGGGGGGTATGGGGTTAGCAATCAGCCCCAGCATTTT
many	TRBD1	TRBV3-1	TRBJ1-4	CASSQGSGQGEKLFF	TGTGCCAGCAGCCAAGGTTCTGGACAGGGGGAAAAACTGTTTTTT
many	TRBD1	TRBV7-8	TRBJ1-5	CASSLQGAVQPQHF	TGTGCCAGCAGCTTACAGGGGGCCGTGCAGCCCCAGCATTTT
-	TRBD2	TRBV14	TRBJ2-7	CASSQDPASSGRATYEQYF	TGTGCCAGCAGCCAAGACCCGGCTTCTAGCGGGAGGGCAACCTACGAGCAGTACTTC
many	-	TRBV27	TRBJ2-7	CATRTVSYEQYF	TGTGCCACCCGAACAGTATCCTACGAGCAGTACTTC
many	-	TRBV18	TRBJ1-2	CASSPDGNYGYTF	TGTGCCAGCTCACCAGACGGAAACTATGGCTACACCTTC
many	-	TRBV2	TRBJ2-7	CASSGDRREQYF	TGTGCCAGCAGCGGAGACAGGCGGGAGCAGTACTTC
few	-	TRBV7-9	TRBJ2-1	CASSIDTLNEQFF	TGTGCCAGCAGCATAGACACCCTTAATGAGCAGTTCTTC
many	TRBD2	TRBV7-2	TRBJ2-4	CASSSTGTSGPKNIQYF	TGTGCCAGCAGTTCAACCGGGACTAGCGGACCCAAAAACATTCAGTACTTC
once	TRBD1	TRBV7-9	TRBJ1-2	CASSLDWGQGVNGYTF	TGTGCCAGCAGCTTAGATTGGGGACAGGGGGTCAATGGCTACACCTTC
few	-	TRBV18	TRBJ2-5	CASSPRGHQSETQYF	TGTGCCAGCTCACCGCGTGGACACCAAAGTGAGACCCAGTACTTC
few	-	TRBV5-4	TRBJ1-1	CASSPSWKMNTEAFF	TGTGCCAGCAGTCCCAGCTGGAAGATGAACACTGAAGCTTTCTTT
-	-	TRBV4-1	TRBJ2-7	CASSPRVLADYEQYF	TGCGCCAGCAGCCCTAGGGTTTTAGCGGATTACGAGCAGTACTTC
-	TRBD1	TRBV5-1	TRBJ2-5	CASSPGRQGRGETQYF	TGCGCCAGCAGCCCGGGCCGACAGGGGCGCGGGGAGACCCAGTACTTC
few	-	TRBV7-9	TRBJ2-4	CASSPDSKNIQYF	TGTGCCAGCAGTCCCGACAGCAAAAACATTCAGTACTTC
many	-	TRBV6-2/TRBV6-3	TRBJ2-7	CASGLGGSSYEQYF	TGTGCCAGCGGCCTGGGTGGGTCCTCCTACGAGCAGTACTTC
many	-	TRBV30	TRBJ1-2	CAWSAGSGYGYTF	TGTGCCTGGAGTGCAGGTTCTGGGTATGGCTACACCTTC
-	TRBD1	TRBV7-9	TRBJ1-4	CASSTGGYEKLFF	TGTGCCAGCAGTACAGGGGGTTATGAAAAACTGTTTTTT
many	-	TRBV7-2	TRBJ2-6	CASSLYREPGVSLSGANVLTF	TGTGCCAGCAGCTTATACCGGGAGCCAGGGGTCTCTCTCTCTGGGGCCAACGTCCTGACTTTC
-	-	TRBV25-1	TRBJ1-5	CASSDRYGNQPQHF	TGTGCCAGCAGCGATAGGTACGGCAATCAGCCCCAGCATTTT
many	-	TRBV29-1	TRBJ2-1	CSVETTGTSYNEQFF	TGCAGCGTCGAAACAACAGGGACGTCCTACAATGAGCAGTTCTTC
-	-	TRBV19	TRBJ2-7	CASSITDSSYEQYF	TGTGCCAGTAGTATTACAGACAGCTCCTACGAGCAGTACTTC
-	TRBD2	TRBV29-1	TRBJ2-1	CSVGTSGYSYNEQFF	TGCAGCGTAGGGACTAGCGGCTACTCCTACAATGAGCAGTTCTTC
many	-	TRBV27	TRBJ2-1	CASSFGGGAYNEQFF	TGTGCCAGCAGTTTTGGAGGGGGAGCCTACAATGAGCAGTTCTTC
-	TRBD1	TRBV4-2	TRBJ2-1	CAGSQGGQGVYNEQFF	TGTGCCGGCAGCCAAGGGGGTCAGGGGGTTTACAATGAGCAGTTCTTC
few	-	TRBV5-1	TRBJ2-2	CASSGAQANTGELFF	TGCGCCAGCAGCGGTGCGCAGGCGAACACCGGGGAGCTGTTTTTT
-	-	TRBV6-5	TRBJ2-1	CASSYSDTRGNEQFF	TGTGCCAGCAGTTACTCGGACACCCGGGGGAATGAGCAGTTCTTC
few	TRBD2	TRBV5-4	TRBJ2-5	CASRRTSGRVETQYF	TGTGCCAGCAGGCGGACTAGCGGGAGGGTGGAGACCCAGTACTTC
many	TRBD1	TRBV2	TRBJ1-2	CASTEDRGMSGYTF	TGTGCCAGCACCGAGGACAGGGGGATGAGCGGCTACACCTTC
many	TRBD1	TRBV11-1	TRBJ1-5	CASSTQTGIGYSNQPQHF	TGTGCCAGCAGCACCCAGACAGGGATTGGGTATAGCAATCAGCCCCAGCATTTT
many	TRBD1	TRBV24-1	TRBJ2-1	CATSDPRDRGNEQFF	TGTGCCACCAGTGATCCCCGGGACAGGGGCAATGAGCAGTTCTTC
many	TRBD2	TRBV20-1	TRBJ2-1	CSASGTSGWDEQFF	TGCAGTGCTAGTGGGACTAGCGGATGGGATGAGCAGTTCTTC
many	TRBD2	TRBV27	TRBJ2-3	CASRPSGVTDTQYF	TGTGCCAGCAGACCTAGCGGAGTCACAGATACGCAGTATTTT
many	-	TRBV24-1	TRBJ1-2	CATSDFRGDNYGYTF	TGTGCCACCAGTGATTTTCGGGGGGATAACTATGGCTACACCTTC
many	TRBD2	TRBV27	TRBJ2-3	CASSLLAGWGPSTDTQYF	TGTGCCAGCAGTTTACTAGCGGGGTGGGGACCTAGCACAGATACGCAGTATTTT
many	TRBD1	TRBV28	TRBJ2-1	CASLDRDRARSSYNEQFF	TGTGCCAGCTTAGACAGGGACCGAGCTAGAAGCTCCTACAATGAGCAGTTCTTC
many	-	TRBV19	TRBJ1-1	CASSITLLGATEAFF	TGTGCCAGTAGCATCACCCTTCTCGGGGCGACTGAAGCTTTCTTT
many	TRBD1	TRBV20-1	TRBJ2-5	CSARVGTARFWETQYF	TGCAGTGCTAGGGTCGGGACAGCGAGATTTTGGGAGACCCAGTACTTC
few	TRBD1	TRBV30	TRBJ2-5	CAWSSDRDQEAQYF	TGTGCCTGGAGCTCAGACAGGGACCAAGAGGCCCAGTACTTC
many	TRBD1	TRBV11-3	TRBJ1-1	CASSVSGTGFPLNTEAFF	TGTGCCAGCAGTGTATCCGGGACAGGGTTCCCGTTGAACACTGAAGCTTTCTTT
-	-	TRBV7-3	TRBJ2-1	CASKPAGGDEQFF	TGTGCCAGCAAACCAGCAGGGGGGGATGAGCAGTTCTTC
many	-	TRBV2	TRBJ2-2	CASSGLARNTGELFF	TGTGCCAGCAGTGGCCTAGCAAGGAACACCGGGGAGCTGTTTTTT